This T cell receptor (beta chain) emerged from a study of early T cells in non-severe SARS-CoV-2 infection. Across the study: The study sequenced bulk RNA from unsorted whole blood, with chains unpaired.

Unique molecular identifiers (one per individual cDNA molecule) were attached. TCRdb re-derived calls from the 5' RACE reads in MiXCR, one entry per CDR3 protein. Altogether about 28,000 distinct CDR3 sequences are present, 6% being singletons, with the ten largest covering 34%. General study findings and limits: Private and CD4 specificities were missed by VDJdb matching, skewed to anti-spike CD8.

There are many counts of this clonotype. What it recognizes is unknown. The CDR3 runs 13 residues. CDR1 and CDR2 from the germline V gene are SGHAT and FQNNGV. V dropped 5 bases and J dropped 12 bases, with 20 bases sitting between them. The chain links TRBV11-2 to TRBJ2-7, with D tentatively TRBD1 (6 bases). The material was whole blood, obtained at baseline. This receptor was obtained from an adult who was a healthcare worker with PCR-confirmed SARS-CoV-2 infection or an uninfected control (not recorded which). CDR3 protein: CASSPGTSERRYF. In DNA form, the CDR3 reads TGTGCCAGCAGCCCCGGGACATCAGAACGTCGGTACTTC.